This paragraph reports one TCR beta chain. The antigen is not known. These data originate in a study of cytomegalovirus exposure and HLA in healthy donors. J lost 4 bases, V lost 3 bases, and 6 bases had no gene match. Per germline, CDR1 MDHEN and CDR2 SYDVKM. CDR3 size: 15 residues. Whole-study findings and limits: Accounts indicate the classifier identified cytomegalovirus status with strong specificity and sensitivity. V- and J-gene trimming in TCR beta was tied to a missense DCLRE1C variant by an analysis performed later. Most sequenced TCRs were rare (though some public TCRs occurred in many donors). Analysis performed later showed TCR beta chains linked to HLA being more clonally expanded than equally common others.

PCR used 60 Vbeta primers and 13 Jbeta primers. This table comes from immunoSEQ multiplex PCR, and its TCRdb copy is limited to in-frame clones, with some not included. Among roughly 100,000 clones listed, roughly 82% were seen once. Sample: PBMCs. The chain is built from TRBV28 and TRBJ2-7, with 10 positions matching TRBD1. The clonotype was recovered from a man aged 30-40 years in good health and CMV-seropositive. The CDR3 spells CASSFSDRGSYEQYF. The CDR3 DNA follows: TGTGCCAGCAGTTTCTCGGACAGGGGGAGTTACGAGCAGTACTTC.